This T cell receptor beta chain was sequenced in a study of T cells in Graves' hyperthyroidism and ophthalmopathy. Findings of the study overall: Peripheral blood also featured most of the thyroid clonotypes expanded above 0.001. A model of 13 V-J features distinguished ophthalmopathy from stable hyperthyroidism.

The V gene's germline CDR1 is LNHDA and CDR2 SQIVND (reference sequence). The length of the CDR3 is 13 residues. Clinicians diagnosed patients from clinical symptoms, serum thyroxine and TRAb, thyroid ultrasound and orbital computed tomography. Concerning this clonotype: No antigen is known for it. Since a much larger clone is just one base distant, this may be a read error.

TCR beta CDR3 region amplification was performed from RNA transcripts. HTBI primers drove first-round RT-PCR of the TCR CDR3. TCRdb processed the multiplex PCR reads anew with MiXCR; each CDR3 protein has one entry. The sample has about 98,000 distinct CDR3 sequences; 35% to 45% are singletons. This TCR came from a woman aged 30 to 39 with Graves' hyperthyroidism. The sequencing input was peripheral blood or thyroid tissue (not recorded which). The rearrangement joins TRBV19 to TRBJ1-2; 9 nucleotides align to TRBD1. The CDR3 here is CTSRGDRANGYTF. The CDR3 DNA sequence: TGTACCAGCAGGGGGGACAGGGCTAATGGCTACACCTTC.